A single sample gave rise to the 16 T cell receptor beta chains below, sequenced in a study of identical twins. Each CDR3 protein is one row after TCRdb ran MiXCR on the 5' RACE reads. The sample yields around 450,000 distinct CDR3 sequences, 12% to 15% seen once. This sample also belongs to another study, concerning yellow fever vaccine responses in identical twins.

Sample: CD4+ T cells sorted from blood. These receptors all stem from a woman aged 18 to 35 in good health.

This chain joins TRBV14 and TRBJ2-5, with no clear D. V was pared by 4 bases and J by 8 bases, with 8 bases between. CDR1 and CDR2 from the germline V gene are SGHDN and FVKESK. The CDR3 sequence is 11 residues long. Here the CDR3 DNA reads TGTGCCAGCAGCCGAGGACCTACCCAGTACTTC. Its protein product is CASSRGPTQYF.

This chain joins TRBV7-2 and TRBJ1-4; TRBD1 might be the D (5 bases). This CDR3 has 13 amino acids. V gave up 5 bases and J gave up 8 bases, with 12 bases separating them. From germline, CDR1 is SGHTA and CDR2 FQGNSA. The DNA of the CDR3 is TGTGCCAGCAGCCAGGGATTCTTCGAAAAACTGTTTTTT. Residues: CASSQGFFEKLFF.

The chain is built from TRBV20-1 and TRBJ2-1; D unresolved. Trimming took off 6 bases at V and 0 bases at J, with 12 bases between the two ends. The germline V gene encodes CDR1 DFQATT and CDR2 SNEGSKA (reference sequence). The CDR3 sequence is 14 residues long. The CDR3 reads CSADSRSSYNEQFF. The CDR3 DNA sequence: TGCAGTGCCGACTCGAGGAGCTCCTACAATGAGCAGTTCTTC.

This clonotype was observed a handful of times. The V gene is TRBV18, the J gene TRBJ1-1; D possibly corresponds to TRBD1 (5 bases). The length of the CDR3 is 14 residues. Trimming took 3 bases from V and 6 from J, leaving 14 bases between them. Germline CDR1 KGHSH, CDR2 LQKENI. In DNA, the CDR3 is TGTGCCAGCTCACCCCCGGGGGTAATGGCTGAAGCTTTCTTT. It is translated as CASSPPGVMAEAFF.

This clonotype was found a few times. CDR3: CSAPSGTTDTQYF. CDR3 DNA: TGCAGTGCCCCGTCGGGTACCACAGATACGCAGTATTTT. The chain links TRBV20-1 to TRBJ2-3; D uncertain. Germline V CDR1 and CDR2: DFQATT, SNEGSKA (reference sequence). The germline V and J ends were trimmed by 6 bases and 2 bases, with 12 bases remaining between them. This CDR3 is 13 amino acids long.

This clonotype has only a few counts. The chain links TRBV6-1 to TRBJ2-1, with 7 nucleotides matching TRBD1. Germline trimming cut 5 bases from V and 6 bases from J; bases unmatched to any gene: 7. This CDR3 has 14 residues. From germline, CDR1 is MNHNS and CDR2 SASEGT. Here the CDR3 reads CASSTQGQSNEQFF. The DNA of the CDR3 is TGTGCCAGCAGTACCCAGGGACAGTCCAATGAGCAGTTCTTC.

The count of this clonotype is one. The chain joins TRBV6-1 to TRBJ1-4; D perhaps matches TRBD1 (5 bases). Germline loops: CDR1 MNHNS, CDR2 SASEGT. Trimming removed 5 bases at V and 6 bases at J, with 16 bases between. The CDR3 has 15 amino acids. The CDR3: CASSPFQGRDEKLFF. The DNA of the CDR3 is TGTGCCAGCAGTCCCTTTCAGGGAAGGGATGAAAAACTGTTTTTT.

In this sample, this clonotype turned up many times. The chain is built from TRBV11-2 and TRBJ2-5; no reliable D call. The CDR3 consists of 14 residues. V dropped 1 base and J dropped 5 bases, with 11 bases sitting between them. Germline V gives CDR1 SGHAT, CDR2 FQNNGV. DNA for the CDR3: TGTGCCAGCAGCTTAGGTCTGGGAAGTGAGACCCAGTACTTC. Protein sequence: CASSLGLGSETQYF.

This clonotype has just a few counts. CDR3 in amino acids: CASSQGWGRETQYF. The CDR3 region has the DNA TGTGCCAGCAGCCAAGGATGGGGGCGGGAGACCCAGTACTTC. This sequence joins TRBV3-1 and TRBJ2-5; D may be TRBD1 (6 bases). Germline V gene data show CDR1 as LGHDT and CDR2 as YNNKEL (reference sequence). The CDR3 spans 14 residues. V was cut by 1 base and J by 5 bases, with 11 bases left in between.

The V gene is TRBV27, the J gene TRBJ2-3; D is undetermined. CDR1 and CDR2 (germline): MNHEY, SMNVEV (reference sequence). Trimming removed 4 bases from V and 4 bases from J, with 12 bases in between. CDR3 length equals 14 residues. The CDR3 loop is CASSSPLSADTQYF. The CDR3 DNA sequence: TGTGCCAGCAGTTCGCCTCTTTCGGCAGATACGCAGTATTTT.

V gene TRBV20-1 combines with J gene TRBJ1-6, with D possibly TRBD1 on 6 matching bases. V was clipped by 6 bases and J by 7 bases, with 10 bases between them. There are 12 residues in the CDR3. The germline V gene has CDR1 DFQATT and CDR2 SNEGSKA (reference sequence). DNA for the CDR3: TGCAGTGCCAAAGGGGGGAATTCACCCCTCCACTTT. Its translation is CSAKGGNSPLHF.

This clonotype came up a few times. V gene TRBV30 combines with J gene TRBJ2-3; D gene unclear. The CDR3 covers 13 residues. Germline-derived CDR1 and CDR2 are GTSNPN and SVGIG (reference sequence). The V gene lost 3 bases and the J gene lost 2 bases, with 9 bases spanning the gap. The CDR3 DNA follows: TGTGCCTGGAGCCTGGGTCCCACAGATACGCAGTATTTT. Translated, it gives CAWSLGPTDTQYF.

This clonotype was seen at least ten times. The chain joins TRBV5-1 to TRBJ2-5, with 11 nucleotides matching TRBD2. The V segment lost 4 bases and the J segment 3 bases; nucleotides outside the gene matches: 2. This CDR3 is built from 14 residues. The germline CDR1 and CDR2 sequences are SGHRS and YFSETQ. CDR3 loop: CASSGTSGKETQYF. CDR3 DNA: TGCGCCAGCAGCGGGACTAGCGGAAAAGAGACCCAGTACTTC.

CDR3 sequence reads: CASSLARAGGYYEQYF. The CDR3 nucleotides are TGTGCCAGCAGCTTAGCGCGAGCGGGGGGTTACTACGAGCAGTACTTC. The chain is built from TRBV7-2 and TRBJ2-7; TRBD2 matches 9 bases. Germline CDR1 is SGHTA and CDR2 is FQGNSA. CDR3 length: 16 amino acids. Trimming at V came to 0 bases and at J to 3 bases, leaving 6 bases not matched to a gene.

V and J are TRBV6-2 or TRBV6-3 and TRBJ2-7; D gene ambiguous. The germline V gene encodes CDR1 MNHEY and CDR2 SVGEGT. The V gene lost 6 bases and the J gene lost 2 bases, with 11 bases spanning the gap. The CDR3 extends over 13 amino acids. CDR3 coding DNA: TGTGCCAGCAGGCCGACTGTTACCTACGAGCAGTACTTC. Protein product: CASRPTVTYEQYF.

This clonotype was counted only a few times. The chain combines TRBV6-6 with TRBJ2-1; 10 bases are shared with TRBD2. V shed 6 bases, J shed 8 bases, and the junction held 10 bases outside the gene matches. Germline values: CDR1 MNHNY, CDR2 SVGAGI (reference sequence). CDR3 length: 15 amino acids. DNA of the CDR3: TGTGCCAGCAGACACCCGGGACTAGCGTCCGATGAGCAGTTCTTC. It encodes CASRHPGLASDEQFF.